The entry that follows covers one TCR beta chain sequence. The antigen remains unidentified. The sample belongs to a study of cytomegalovirus exposure and HLA in healthy donors. V gave up 7 bases and J gave up 7 bases; unmatched junction bases: 8. CDR3 length: 14 amino acids. Germline lookup yields CDR1 MNHNS and CDR2 SASEGT. The study, taken as a whole, reports: Most of the TCR beta V segments (in an earlier analysis) were productive either about 90% or about 30% of the time. Reportedly, cytomegalovirus status was diagnosed with high sensitivity and specificity. Serostatus for CMV was the only available immune exposure information.

Vbeta (60) and Jbeta (13) primers were used in the PCR. Here immunoSEQ multiplex PCR was the method, and the copy in TCRdb shows in-frame clones only, minus some. Of some 180,000 clones in the sample, roughly 87% were seen once. Healthy people donating bone marrow made up the donors. This sequence originates from a girl less than two years old in good health and CMV-seronegative. Sequenced: PBMCs. This rearrangement joins TRBV6-1 to TRBJ2-5, with 11 bases identical to TRBD1. The CDR3 loop is CASMRGQGDRTQYF. The CDR3, as DNA: TGTGCCAGCATGCGGGGACAGGGGGATAGGACCCAGTACTTC.